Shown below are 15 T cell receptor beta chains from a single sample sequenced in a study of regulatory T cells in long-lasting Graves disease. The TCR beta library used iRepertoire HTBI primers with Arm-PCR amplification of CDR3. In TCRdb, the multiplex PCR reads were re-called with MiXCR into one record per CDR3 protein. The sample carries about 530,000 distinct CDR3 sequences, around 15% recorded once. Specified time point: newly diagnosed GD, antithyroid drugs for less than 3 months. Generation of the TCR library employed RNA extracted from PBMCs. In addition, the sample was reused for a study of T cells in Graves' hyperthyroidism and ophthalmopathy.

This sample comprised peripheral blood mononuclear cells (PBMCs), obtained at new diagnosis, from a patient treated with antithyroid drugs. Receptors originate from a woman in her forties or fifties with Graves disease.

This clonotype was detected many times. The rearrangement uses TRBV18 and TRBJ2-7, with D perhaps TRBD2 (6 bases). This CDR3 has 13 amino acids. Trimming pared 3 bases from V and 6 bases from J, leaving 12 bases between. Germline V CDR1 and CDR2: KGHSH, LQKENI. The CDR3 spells CASSPGMEGEQYF. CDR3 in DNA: TGTGCCAGCTCACCCGGAATGGAGGGCGAGCAGTACTTC.

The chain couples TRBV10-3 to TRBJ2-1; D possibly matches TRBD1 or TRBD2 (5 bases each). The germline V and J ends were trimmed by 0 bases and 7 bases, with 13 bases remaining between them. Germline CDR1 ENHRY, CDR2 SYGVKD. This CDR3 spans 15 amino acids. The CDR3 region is CAISESIQGGNEQFF. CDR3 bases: TGTGCCATCAGTGAGTCGATCCAGGGCGGGAATGAGCAGTTCTTC.

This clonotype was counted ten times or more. CDR3 coding DNA: TGTGCCAGCAGCATCAGGGGGGGAGGGGAAGCTTTCTTT. This codes for CASSIRGGGEAFF. The chain recombines TRBV3-1 with TRBJ1-1; 7 bases agree with TRBD1. CDR1 LGHDT and CDR2 YNNKEL come from the germline V gene (reference sequence). V lost 5 bases to trimming and J lost 8 bases; unmatched junction nucleotides: 8. The CDR3 runs to 13 residues.

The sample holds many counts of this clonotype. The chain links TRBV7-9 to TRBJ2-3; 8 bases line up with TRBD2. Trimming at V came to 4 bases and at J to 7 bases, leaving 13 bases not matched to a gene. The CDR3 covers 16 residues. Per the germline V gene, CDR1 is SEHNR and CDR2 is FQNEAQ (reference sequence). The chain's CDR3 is CASSSGPGLVLNTQYF. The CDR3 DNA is TGTGCCAGCAGCTCCGGTCCGGGACTAGTATTAAATACGCAGTATTTT.

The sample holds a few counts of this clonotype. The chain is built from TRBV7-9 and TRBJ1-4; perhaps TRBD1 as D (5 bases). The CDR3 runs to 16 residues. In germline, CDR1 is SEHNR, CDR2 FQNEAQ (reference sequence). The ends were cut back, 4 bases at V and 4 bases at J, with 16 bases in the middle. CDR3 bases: TGTGCCAGCAGCTCCCCCGGGGGACCTGGTAATGAAAAACTGTTTTTT. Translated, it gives CASSSPGGPGNEKLFF.

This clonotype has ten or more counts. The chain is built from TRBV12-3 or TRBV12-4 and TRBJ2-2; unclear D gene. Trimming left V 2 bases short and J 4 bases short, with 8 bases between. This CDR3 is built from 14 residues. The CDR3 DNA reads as TGTGCCAGCAGTTTATCCCCCCTCACCGGGGAGCTGTTTTTT. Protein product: CASSLSPLTGELFF.

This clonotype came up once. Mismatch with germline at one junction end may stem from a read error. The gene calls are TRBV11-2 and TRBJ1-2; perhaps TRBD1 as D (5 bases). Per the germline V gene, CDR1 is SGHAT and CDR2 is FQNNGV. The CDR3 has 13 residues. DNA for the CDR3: TGTGCCAGCAGCTTTGCGGGGGAGAATGGCCACACCTTC. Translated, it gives CASSFAGENGHTF.

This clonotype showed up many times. CDR3 amino acids: CASSLAGALGYTF. The CDR3 region has the DNA TGTGCCAGCAGCTTAGCCGGGGCGCTGGGCTACACCTTC. This chain connects TRBV11-2 to TRBJ1-2, with D possibly TRBD1 on 5 matching bases. The CDR3 has 13 amino acids. Germline V gene sequence: CDR1 SGHAT, CDR2 FQNNGV. Trimming took 1 base from V and 8 from J, leaving 11 bases between them. Based on the CDR3 plus reference TRBV11-2 and TRBJ1-2, the full variable domain is EAGVAQSPRYKIIEKRQSVAFWCNPISGHATLYWYQQILGQGPKLLIQFQNNGVVDDSQLPKDRFSAERLKGVDSTLKIQPAKLEDSAVYLCASSLAGALGYTFGSGTRLTVV.

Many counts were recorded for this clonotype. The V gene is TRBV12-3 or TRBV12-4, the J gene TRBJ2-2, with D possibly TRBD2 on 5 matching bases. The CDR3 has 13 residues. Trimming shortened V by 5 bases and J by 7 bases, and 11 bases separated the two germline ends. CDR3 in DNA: TGTGCCAGCAGTCTCCGGGGTGGCGGGGAGCTGTTTTTT. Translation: CASSLRGGGELFF.

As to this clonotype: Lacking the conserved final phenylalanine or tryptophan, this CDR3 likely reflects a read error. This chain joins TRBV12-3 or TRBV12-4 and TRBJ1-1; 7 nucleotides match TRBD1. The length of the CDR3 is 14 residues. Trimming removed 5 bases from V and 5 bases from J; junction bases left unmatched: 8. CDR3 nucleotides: TGTGCCAGCAGTCAACAGGGGACAAGGACTGAAGCTTTCCTT. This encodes CASSQQGTRTEAFL.

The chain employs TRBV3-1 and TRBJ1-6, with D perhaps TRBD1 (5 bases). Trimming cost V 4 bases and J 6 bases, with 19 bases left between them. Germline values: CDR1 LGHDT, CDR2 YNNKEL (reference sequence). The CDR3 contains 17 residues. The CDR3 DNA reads TGTGCCAGCAGCCCTATTGGGGGGGGTTTCTCTAATTCACCCCTCCACTTT. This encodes CASSPIGGGFSNSPLHF.

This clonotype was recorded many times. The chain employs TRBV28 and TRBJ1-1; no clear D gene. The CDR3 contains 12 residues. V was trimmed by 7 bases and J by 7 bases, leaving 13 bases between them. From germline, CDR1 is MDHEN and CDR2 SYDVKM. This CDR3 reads CASTLNGVEAFF. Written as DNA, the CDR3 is TGTGCCAGCACCTTGAATGGGGTTGAAGCTTTCTTT.

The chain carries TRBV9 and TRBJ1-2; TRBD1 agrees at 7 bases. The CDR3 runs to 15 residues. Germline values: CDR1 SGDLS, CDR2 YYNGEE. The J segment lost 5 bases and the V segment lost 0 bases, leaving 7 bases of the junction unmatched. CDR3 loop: CASSVALRGPYGYTF. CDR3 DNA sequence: TGTGCCAGCAGCGTAGCTCTTAGGGGGCCTTATGGCTACACCTTC.

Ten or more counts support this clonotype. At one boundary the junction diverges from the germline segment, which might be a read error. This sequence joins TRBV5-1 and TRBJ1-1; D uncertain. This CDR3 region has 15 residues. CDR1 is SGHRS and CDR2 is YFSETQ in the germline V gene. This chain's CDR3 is CASSLDGRMNTEAFF. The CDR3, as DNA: TGTGCCAGCAGCTTAGATGGCAGAATGAACACTGAAGCTTTCTTT.

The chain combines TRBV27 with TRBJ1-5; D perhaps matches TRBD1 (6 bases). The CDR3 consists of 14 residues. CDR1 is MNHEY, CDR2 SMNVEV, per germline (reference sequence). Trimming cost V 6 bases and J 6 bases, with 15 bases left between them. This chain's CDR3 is CASSPRDTPQPQHF. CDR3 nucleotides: TGTGCCAGCAGCCCCCGGGACACCCCTCAGCCCCAGCATTTT.